This T cell receptor (beta chain) was identified during a study of cytomegalovirus exposure and HLA in healthy donors. The PCR used 60 Vbeta and 13 Jbeta primers. Generated by immunoSEQ multiplex PCR, the TCRdb table keeps only in-frame clones and is missing some. This sample yields 150,000 to 200,000 clones, of which 75% to 90% are seen a single time; nearly 2% belongs to the top ten. Sequenced: PBMCs. The TCR was taken from a woman aged 18-29 years in good health and CMV-seronegative.

The CDR3 coding sequence is TGTGCCTGGAGTTCACCGGGACAGGGAAGAGAAAAACTGTTTTTT. It translates to CAWSSPGQGREKLFF. The chain employs TRBV30 and TRBJ1-4, with TRBD1 matching 9 bases. The CDR3 runs 15 residues. Germline CDR1 reads GTSNPN; CDR2 reads SVGIG (reference sequence). V lost 2 bases and J lost 8; bases outside the gene matches: 9.